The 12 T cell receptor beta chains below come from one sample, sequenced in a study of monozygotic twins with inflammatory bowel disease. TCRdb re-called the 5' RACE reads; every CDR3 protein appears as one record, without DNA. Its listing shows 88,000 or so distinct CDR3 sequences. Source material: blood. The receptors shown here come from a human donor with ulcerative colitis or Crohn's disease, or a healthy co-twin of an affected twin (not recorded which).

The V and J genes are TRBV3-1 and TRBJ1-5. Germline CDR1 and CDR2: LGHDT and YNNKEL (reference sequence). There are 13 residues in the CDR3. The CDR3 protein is CASSQGDNQPQHF.

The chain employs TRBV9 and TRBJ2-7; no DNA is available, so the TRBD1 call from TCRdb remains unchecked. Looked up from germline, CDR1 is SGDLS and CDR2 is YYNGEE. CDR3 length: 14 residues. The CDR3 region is CASSEGTGIYEQYF.

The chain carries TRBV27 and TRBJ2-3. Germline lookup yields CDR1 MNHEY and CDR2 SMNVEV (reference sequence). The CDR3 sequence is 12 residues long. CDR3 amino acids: CASSGSTDTQYF.

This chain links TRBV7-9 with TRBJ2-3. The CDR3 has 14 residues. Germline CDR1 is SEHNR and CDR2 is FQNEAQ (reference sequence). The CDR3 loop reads CASSGAGGTDTQYF. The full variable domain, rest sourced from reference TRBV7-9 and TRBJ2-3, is DTGVSQNPRHKITKRGQNVTFRCDPISEHNRLYWYRQTLGQGPEFLTYFQNEAQLEKSRLLSDRFSAERPKGSFSTLEIQRTEQGDSAMYLCASSGAGGTDTQYFGPGTRLTVL.

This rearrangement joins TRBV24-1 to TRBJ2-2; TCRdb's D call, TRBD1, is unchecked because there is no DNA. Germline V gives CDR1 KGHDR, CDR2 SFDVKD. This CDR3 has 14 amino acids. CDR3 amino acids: CATSVGQNTGELFF.

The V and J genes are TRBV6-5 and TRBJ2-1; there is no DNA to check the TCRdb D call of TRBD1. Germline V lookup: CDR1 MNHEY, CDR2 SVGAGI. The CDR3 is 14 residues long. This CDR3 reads CASSYSGRDNEQFF.

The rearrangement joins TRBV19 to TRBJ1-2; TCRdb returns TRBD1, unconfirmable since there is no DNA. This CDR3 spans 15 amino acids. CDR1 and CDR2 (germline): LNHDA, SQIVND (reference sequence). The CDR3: CASSMRTGGLYGYTF. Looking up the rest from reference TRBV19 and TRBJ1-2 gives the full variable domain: DGGITQSPKYLFRKEGQNVTLSCEQNLNHDAMYWYRQDPGQGLRLIYYSQIVNDFQKGDIAEGYSVSREKKESFPLTVTSAQKNPTAFYLCASSMRTGGLYGYTFGSGTRLTVV.

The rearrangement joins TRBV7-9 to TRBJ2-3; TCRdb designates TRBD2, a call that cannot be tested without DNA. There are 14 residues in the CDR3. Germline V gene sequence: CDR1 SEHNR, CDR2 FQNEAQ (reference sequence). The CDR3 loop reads CASTPIAGQETQYF.

CDR3: CAISRGDRDYTEAFF. The V call is TRBV10-3, the J call TRBJ1-1; TCRdb indicates TRBD1, and absent DNA this call remains unverified. This CDR3 spans 15 amino acids. The germline V gene has CDR1 ENHRY and CDR2 SYGVKD.

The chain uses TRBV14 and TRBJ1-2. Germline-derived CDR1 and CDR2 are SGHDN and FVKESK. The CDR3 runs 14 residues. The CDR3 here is CASRPTRSPPGYTF.

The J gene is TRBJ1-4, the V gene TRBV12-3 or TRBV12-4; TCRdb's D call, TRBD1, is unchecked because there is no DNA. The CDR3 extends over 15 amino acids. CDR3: CASSLGTNPGEKLFF.

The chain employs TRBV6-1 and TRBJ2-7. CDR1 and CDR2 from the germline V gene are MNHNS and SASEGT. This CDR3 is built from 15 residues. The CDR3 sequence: CASRPRVGVTYEQYF.